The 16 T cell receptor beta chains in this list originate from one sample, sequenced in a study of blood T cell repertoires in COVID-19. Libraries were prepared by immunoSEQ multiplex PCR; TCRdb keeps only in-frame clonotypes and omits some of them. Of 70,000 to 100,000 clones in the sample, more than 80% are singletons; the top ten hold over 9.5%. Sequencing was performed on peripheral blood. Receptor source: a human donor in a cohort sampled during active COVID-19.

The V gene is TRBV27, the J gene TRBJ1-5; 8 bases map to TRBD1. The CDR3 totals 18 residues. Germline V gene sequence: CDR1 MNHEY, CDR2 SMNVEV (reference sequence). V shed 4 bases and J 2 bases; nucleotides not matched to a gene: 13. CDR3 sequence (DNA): TGTGCCAGCAGTTACCCCGGGACAGGAGTCTCCCGCAATCAGCCCCAGCATTTT. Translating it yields CASSYPGTGVSRNQPQHF.

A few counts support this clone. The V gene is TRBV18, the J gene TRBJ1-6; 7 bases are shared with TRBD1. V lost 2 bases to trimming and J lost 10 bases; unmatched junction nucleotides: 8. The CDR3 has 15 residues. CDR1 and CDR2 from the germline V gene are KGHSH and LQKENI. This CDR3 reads CASSPETGSRSPLHF. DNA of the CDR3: TGTGCCAGCTCACCAGAGACAGGGTCCAGGTCACCCCTCCACTTT.

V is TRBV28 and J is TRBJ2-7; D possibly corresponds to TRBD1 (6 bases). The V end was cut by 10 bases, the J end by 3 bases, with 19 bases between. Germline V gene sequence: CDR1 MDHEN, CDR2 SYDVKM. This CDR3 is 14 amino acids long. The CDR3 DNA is TGTGCCACCACTTCCGGGGACAACCACTACGAGCAGTACTTC. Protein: CATTSGDNHYEQYF.

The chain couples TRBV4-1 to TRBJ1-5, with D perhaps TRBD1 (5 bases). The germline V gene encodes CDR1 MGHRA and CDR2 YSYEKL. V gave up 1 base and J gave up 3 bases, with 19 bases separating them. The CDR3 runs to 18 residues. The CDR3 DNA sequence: TGCGCCAGCAGCCAAGCCCGCCGCACAGGCTTTAACAATCAGCCCCAGCATTTT. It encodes CASSQARRTGFNNQPQHF.

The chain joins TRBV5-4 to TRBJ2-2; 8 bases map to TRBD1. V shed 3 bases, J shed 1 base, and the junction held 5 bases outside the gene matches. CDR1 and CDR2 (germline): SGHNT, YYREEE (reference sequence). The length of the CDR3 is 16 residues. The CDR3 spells CASSSGQGRNTGELFF. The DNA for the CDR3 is TGTGCCAGCAGCTCCGGACAGGGTAGGAACACCGGGGAGCTGTTTTTT.

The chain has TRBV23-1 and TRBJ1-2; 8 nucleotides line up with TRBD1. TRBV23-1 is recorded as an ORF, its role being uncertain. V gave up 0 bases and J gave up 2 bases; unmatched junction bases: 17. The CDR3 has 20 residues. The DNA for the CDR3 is TGCGCCAGCAGTCAATCACACCCTTCCCCGAGACAGGGGAAAAACTATGGCTACACCTTC. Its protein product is CASSQSHPSPRQGKNYGYTF.

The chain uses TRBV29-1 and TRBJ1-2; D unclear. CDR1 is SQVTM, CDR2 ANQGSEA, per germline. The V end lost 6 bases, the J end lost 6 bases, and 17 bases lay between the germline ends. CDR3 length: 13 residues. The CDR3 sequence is CSVRRPALDGYTF. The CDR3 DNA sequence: TGCAGCGTGAGGAGACCCGCTCTGGATGGCTACACCTTC.

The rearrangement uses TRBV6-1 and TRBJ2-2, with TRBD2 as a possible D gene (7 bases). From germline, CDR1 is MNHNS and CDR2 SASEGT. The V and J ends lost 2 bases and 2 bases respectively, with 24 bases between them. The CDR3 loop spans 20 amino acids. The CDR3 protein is CASSEWGAGAAHQNTGELFF. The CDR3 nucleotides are TGTGCCAGCAGTGAATGGGGGGCGGGGGCTGCACATCAAAACACCGGGGAGCTGTTTTTT.

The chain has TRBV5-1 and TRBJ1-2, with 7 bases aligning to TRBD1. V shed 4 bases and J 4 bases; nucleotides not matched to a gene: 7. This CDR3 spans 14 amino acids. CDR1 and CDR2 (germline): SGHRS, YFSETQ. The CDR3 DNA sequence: TGCGCCAGCAGCGGCGGACAGGCCCGCTATGGCTACACCTTC. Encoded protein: CASSGGQARYGYTF.

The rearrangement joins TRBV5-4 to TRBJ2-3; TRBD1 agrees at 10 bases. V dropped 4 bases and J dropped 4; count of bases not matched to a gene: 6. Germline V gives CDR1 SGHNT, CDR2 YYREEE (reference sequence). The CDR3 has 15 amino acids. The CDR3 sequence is CASSHPGQGSDTQYF. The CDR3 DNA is TGTGCCAGCAGCCACCCGGGACAGGGGTCAGATACGCAGTATTTT. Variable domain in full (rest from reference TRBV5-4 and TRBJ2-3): ETGVTQSPTHLIKTRGQQVTLRCSSQSGHNTVSWYQQALGQGPQFIFQYYREEENGRGNFPPRFSGLQFPNYSSELNVNALELDDSALYLCASSHPGQGSDTQYFGPGTRLTVL.

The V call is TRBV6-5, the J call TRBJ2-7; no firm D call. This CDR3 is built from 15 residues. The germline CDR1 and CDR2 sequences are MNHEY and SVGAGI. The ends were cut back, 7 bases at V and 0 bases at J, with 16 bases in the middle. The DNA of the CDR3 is TGTGCCAGCACCGCCGGTCCCCTAGACTCCTACGAGCAGTACTTC. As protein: CASTAGPLDSYEQYF.

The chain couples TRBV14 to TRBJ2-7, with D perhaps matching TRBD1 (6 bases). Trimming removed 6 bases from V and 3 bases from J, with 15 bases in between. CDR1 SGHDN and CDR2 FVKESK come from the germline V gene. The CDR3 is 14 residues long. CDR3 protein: CASSLTGIRYEQYF. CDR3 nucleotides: TGTGCCAGCAGTCTAACAGGGATACGCTACGAGCAGTACTTC.

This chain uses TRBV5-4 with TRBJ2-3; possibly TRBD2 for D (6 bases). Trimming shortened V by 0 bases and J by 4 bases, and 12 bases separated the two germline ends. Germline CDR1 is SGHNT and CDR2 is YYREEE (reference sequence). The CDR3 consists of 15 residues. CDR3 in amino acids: CASSLAGGPSDTQYF. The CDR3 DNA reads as TGTGCCAGCAGCTTGGCTGGAGGGCCCTCAGATACGCAGTATTTT.

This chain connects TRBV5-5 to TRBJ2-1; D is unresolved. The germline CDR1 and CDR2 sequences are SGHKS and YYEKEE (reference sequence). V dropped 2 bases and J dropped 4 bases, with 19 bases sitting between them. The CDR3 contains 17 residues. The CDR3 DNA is TGTGCCAGCAGCTTTTTCGCAGATCCCCGTTATTACAATGAGCAGTTCTTC. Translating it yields CASSFFADPRYYNEQFF.

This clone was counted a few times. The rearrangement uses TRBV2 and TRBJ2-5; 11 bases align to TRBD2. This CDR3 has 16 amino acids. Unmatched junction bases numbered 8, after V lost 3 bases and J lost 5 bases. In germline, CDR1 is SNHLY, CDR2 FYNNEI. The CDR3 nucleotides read TGTGCCAGCAGTGATGGGGCTAGCGGGAGGTCTGAGACCCAGTACTTC. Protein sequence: CASSDGASGRSETQYF.

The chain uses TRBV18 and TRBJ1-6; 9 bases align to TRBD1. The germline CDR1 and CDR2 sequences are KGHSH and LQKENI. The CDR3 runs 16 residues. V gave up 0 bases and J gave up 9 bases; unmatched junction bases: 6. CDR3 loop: CASSPPGTGMGSPLHF. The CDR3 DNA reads TGTGCCAGCTCACCACCCGGGACAGGGATGGGTTCACCCCTCCACTTT. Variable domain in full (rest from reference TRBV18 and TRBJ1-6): NAGVMQNPRHLVRRRGQEARLRCSPMKGHSHVYWYRQLPEEGLKFMVYLQKENIIDESGMPKERFSAEFPKEGPSILRIQQVVRGDSAAYFCASSPPGTGMGSPLHFGNGTRLTVT.